Presented here are 20 T cell receptor beta chains from one specimen sequenced in a study of Ad26.COV2.S vaccination and SARS-CoV-2 variants. The table came from immunoSEQ multiplex PCR; TCRdb's copy has only in-frame clones and leaves some out. The data contain more than 85,000 clones, around 81% of them singletons. Sequencing used peripheral blood, obtained after recovery from COVID-19. The receptors shown here come from a human donor who had recovered from COVID-19.

The V gene is TRBV29-1, the J gene TRBJ2-1; TRBD2 matches 7 bases. CDR3 size: 17 residues. V was pared by 5 bases and J by 0 bases, with 13 bases of the junction left unmatched. The germline V gene has CDR1 SQVTM and CDR2 ANQGSEA. The CDR3 coding sequence is TGCAGCGTTAAGGAGGCAGCGGGGATAAGCTCCTACAATGAGCAGTTCTTC. Amino acid sequence: CSVKEAAGISSYNEQFF.

The chain is built from TRBV3-1 (or the pseudogene TRBV3-2) and TRBJ1-2, with 9 bases fitting TRBD1. CDR1 is LGHDT and CDR2 is YNNKEL in the germline V gene (reference sequence). With 6 bases clipped from V and 4 bases from J, the junction kept 6 bases outside the gene matches. The CDR3 is 14 amino acids. The CDR3 sequence: CASRGTGRTYGYTF. CDR3 coding DNA: TGTGCCAGCAGGGGGACAGGGCGAACCTATGGCTACACCTTC.

There are a few counts of this clone. The CDR3 DNA reads TGCGCCAGCAGCCAAATTTCTTGGGATAACTCCTACGAGCAGTACTTC. It codes for CASSQISWDNSYEQYF. This chain connects TRBV4-1 to TRBJ2-7; unclear D gene. The germline V gene encodes CDR1 MGHRA and CDR2 YSYEKL. The CDR3 is 16 amino acids. V lost 2 bases and J lost 0, with 14 bases in between.

For the CDR3, the DNA is TGTGCCAGCAGCCAACCGACTAGCGGGGGATCCGGGGAGCTGTTTTTT. Its translation: CASSQPTSGGSGELFF. This chain joins TRBV4-2 and TRBJ2-2; TRBD2 agrees at 12 bases. V lost 2 bases, J lost 6 bases, and 4 bases stayed unmatched. Germline CDR1 and CDR2: LGHNA and YNFKEQ. CDR3 length equals 16 residues.

This clone has a count of ten or more. The chain combines TRBV10-1 with TRBJ2-3, with D hard to call. Per germline, CDR1 WNHNN and CDR2 SYGVQD (reference sequence). There are 13 residues in the CDR3. Trimming cost V 0 bases and J 14 bases, with 15 bases left between them. CDR3 amino acids: CASSESKAGRPYF. Written as DNA, the CDR3 is TGCGCCAGCAGTGAGTCGAAGGCAGGAAGGCCGTATTTT.

The CDR3 spells CASSYAGSSYEQYF. DNA of the CDR3: TGCGCCAGCAGCTACGCAGGGAGCTCCTACGAGCAGTACTTC. V is TRBV5-1 and J is TRBJ2-7; D possibly uses TRBD1 or TRBD2 (5 bases each). CDR3 length equals 14 residues. Per the germline V gene, CDR1 is SGHRS and CDR2 is YFSETQ. V was cut by 3 bases and J by 0 bases, with 10 bases left in between.

This clone came up a few times. The gene calls are TRBV11-2 and TRBJ2-7; 11 positions match TRBD1. The CDR3 covers 15 residues. Germline lookup yields CDR1 SGHAT and CDR2 FQNNGV. J gave up 6 bases and V 0 bases, and 4 bases lay outside the gene matches. In nucleotides, the CDR3 is TGTGCCAGCAGCTTAGATCGGACAGGGGGCAGCGAGCAGTACTTC. This codes for CASSLDRTGGSEQYF.

This clone was observed once. The CDR3 is CAISGTGTDTQYF. In DNA, the CDR3 is TGTGCCATCAGTGGCACGGGTACAGATACGCAGTATTTT. The genes are TRBV10-3 and TRBJ2-3; D uncertain. Looked up from germline, CDR1 is ENHRY and CDR2 is SYGVKD. V dropped 4 bases and J dropped 3 bases, with 8 bases sitting between them. This CDR3 is built from 13 residues.

Written as DNA, the CDR3 is TGTGCCAGCAGCGAGGGGACAGCCAACCCCTACGAGCAGTACTTC. Protein: CASSEGTANPYEQYF. V is TRBV9 and J is TRBJ2-7; 7 nucleotides agree with TRBD1. The V and J ends lost 3 bases and 2 bases, in that order; junction bases with no gene match: 8. The CDR3 totals 15 residues. The germline V gene has CDR1 SGDLS and CDR2 YYNGEE.

This chain connects TRBV10-1 to TRBJ1-1; the D gene is possibly TRBD1 (6 bases). Germline V gene sequence: CDR1 WNHNN, CDR2 SYGVQD (reference sequence). The V end lost 0 bases, the J end lost 3 bases, and 11 bases lay between the germline ends. The CDR3 has 15 residues. DNA for the CDR3: TGCGCCAGCAGTGAGTCCAGGGGATTTGACACTGAAGCTTTCTTT. Residues: CASSESRGFDTEAFF.

This clone was seen only once. The V and J genes are TRBV13 and TRBJ1-4; TRBD1 agrees at 12 bases. V shed 5 bases and J 8 bases; nucleotides not matched to a gene: 12. The CDR3 covers 17 residues. Germline loops: CDR1 PRHDT, CDR2 FYEKMQ (reference sequence). This chain's CDR3 is CASSMGTGGGPGEKLFF. CDR3 sequence (DNA): TGTGCCAGCAGCATGGGGACAGGGGGCGGCCCAGGGGAAAAACTGTTTTTT.

The rearrangement joins TRBV6-6 to TRBJ2-7; 12 bases match TRBD2. This CDR3 comprises 15 residues. Germline CDR1 MNHNY, CDR2 SVGAGI (reference sequence). V lost 2 bases and J lost 6; bases outside the gene matches: 5. CDR3 residues: CASSYQLAGGGEQYF. The CDR3 DNA is TGTGCCAGCAGTTACCAACTAGCGGGGGGAGGCGAGCAGTACTTC.

V usage is TRBV7-9 and J usage is TRBJ1-3; perhaps TRBD1 as D (6 bases). This CDR3 region has 15 residues. V was pared by 3 bases and J by 1 base, with 10 bases between. The germline V gene encodes CDR1 SEHNR and CDR2 FQNEAQ (reference sequence). CDR3 region: CASSFEGGSGNTIYF. Here the CDR3 DNA reads TGTGCCAGCAGCTTCGAAGGGGGATCTGGAAACACCATATATTTT.

This clone was seen just once. The J gene is TRBJ2-7, the V gene TRBV10-3; D uncertain. From germline, CDR1 is ENHRY and CDR2 SYGVKD. Trimming removed 0 bases from V and 2 bases from J, with 8 bases in between. This CDR3 has 14 residues. CDR3 loop: CAISESMSTYEQYF. The DNA of the CDR3 is TGTGCCATCAGTGAGTCTATGAGTACCTACGAGCAGTACTTC.

V usage is TRBV2 and J usage is TRBJ1-2; D gene ambiguous. The CDR3 length is 10 residues. The germline gives CDR1 SNHLY, CDR2 FYNNEI. The V and J ends lost 8 bases and 3 bases respectively, with 4 bases between them. The CDR3 loop is CASGDYGYTF. The CDR3 DNA is TGTGCCAGCGGGGACTATGGCTACACCTTC. The whole variable domain, filled in from reference TRBV2 and TRBJ1-2, reads EPEVTQTPSHQVTQMGQEVILRCVPISNHLYFYWYRQILGQKVEFLVSFYNNEISEKSEIFDDQFSVERPDGSNFTLKIRSTKLEDSAMYFCASGDYGYTFGSGTRLTVV.

The chain employs TRBV6-2 or TRBV6-3 and TRBJ1-5; D possibly corresponds to TRBD1 (5 bases). The germline V gene encodes CDR1 MNHEY and CDR2 SVGEGT. This CDR3 is built from 12 residues. Trimming removed 4 bases from V and 6 bases from J, with 7 bases in between. The CDR3, as DNA: TGTGCCAGCAGTTTAGGGGTTCAGCCCCAGCATTTT. It specifies CASSLGVQPQHF.

Note on this clone: Within the sample, other DNA sequences also encode this same CDR3. This chain uses TRBV5-1 with TRBJ2-5; TRBD1 matches at 7 bases. V was pared by 3 bases and J by 5 bases, with 4 bases of the junction left unmatched. The CDR3 is made up of 13 amino acids. CDR1 and CDR2 (germline): SGHRS, YFSETQ. The CDR3 reads CASSSTGKETQYF. The CDR3 bases are TGCGCCAGCAGCTCGACAGGGAAGGAGACCCAGTACTTC.

The gene calls are TRBV2 and TRBJ1-4, with 7 bases fitting TRBD1. The V segment lost 3 bases and the J segment 5 bases; nucleotides outside the gene matches: 9. This CDR3 is built from 16 residues. In germline, CDR1 is SNHLY, CDR2 FYNNEI. Here the CDR3 reads CASSDLGAGGNEKLFF. The CDR3 nucleotides read TGTGCCAGCAGTGACCTTGGGGCAGGGGGAAATGAAAAACTGTTTTTT.

This clone was recorded only once. V gene TRBV7-2 combines with J gene TRBJ1-1; perhaps TRBD1 as D (5 bases). Per the germline V gene, CDR1 is SGHTA and CDR2 is FQGNSA. CDR3 length equals 15 residues. The V end lost 4 bases, the J end lost 0 bases, and 12 bases lay between the germline ends. The CDR3 region is CASSSPTAMNTEAFF. The DNA of the CDR3 is TGTGCCAGCAGCTCACCGACAGCTATGAACACTGAAGCTTTCTTT.

Only one count was recorded for this clone. The V call is TRBV2, the J call TRBJ2-7; D is undetermined. The CDR3 is made up of 14 amino acids. The germline CDR1 and CDR2 sequences are SNHLY and FYNNEI. V was cut by 5 bases and J by 0 bases, with 11 bases left in between. CDR3 nucleotides: TGTGCCAGCAGTCTTACCACACTCTCCTACGAGCAGTACTTC. Protein sequence: CASSLTTLSYEQYF.